A single sample gave rise to the 22 T cell receptor beta chains below, sequenced in a study of CD8 T cells in ankylosing spondylitis (dated by TCRdb to about 2017). Preparation of the library involved 5' RACE. Sequenced on an Illumina HiSeq 2500. TCRdb handled the public reads itself, with Q25 trimming in fastp and clone calling in MiXCR, and kept productive beta chains. Each CDR3 protein appears once, grouped with its most common genes and DNA. The sample contains about 250,000 distinct CDR3 sequences, around 32% of them found a single time. In total, the top ten clones hold 3.5% to 4.5% of the sample. Sequencing used blood, either unsorted or a sorted T cell fraction (not recorded which). These receptor sequences come from a male donor with ankylosing spondylitis or in good health (not recorded which).

The chain recombines TRBV20-1 with TRBJ2-3; 13 bases are shared with TRBD2. Germline V gene data show CDR1 as DFQATT and CDR2 as SNEGSKA (reference sequence). The CDR3 has 15 amino acids. Losses at the gene ends were 6 bases for V and 6 bases for J; bases not matched to a gene: 9. The CDR3 region is CSALLAGGRGDTQYF. CDR3 DNA sequence: TGCAGTGCCTTACTAGCGGGGGGGCGAGGGGATACGCAGTATTTT.

This clonotype was picked up a small number of times. The chain carries TRBV20-1 and TRBJ2-5; D is unresolved. Germline CDR1 and CDR2: DFQATT and SNEGSKA (reference sequence). With 2 bases removed from V and 2 bases from J, the gap between germline ends came to 6 bases. The CDR3 is 12 amino acids. DNA for the CDR3: TGCAGTGCTAGACGGCTTCAAGAGACCCAGTACTTC. Encoded protein: CSARRLQETQYF.

This clonotype was counted only a few times. V gene TRBV4-2 combines with J gene TRBJ1-2; unclear D gene. This CDR3 comprises 15 residues. V gave up 0 bases and J gave up 4 bases, with 12 bases separating them. CDR1 and CDR2 (germline): LGHNA, YNFKEQ. CDR3 bases: TGTGCCAGCAGCCAAGATTTGGCGGCCGCCTATGGCTACACCTTC. It translates to CASSQDLAAAYGYTF.

This chain uses TRBV11-2 with TRBJ2-1, with 7 positions matching TRBD1. The V gene's germline CDR1 is SGHAT and CDR2 FQNNGV. CDR3 length: 19 amino acids. Trimming removed 1 base from V and 3 bases from J; junction bases left unmatched: 15. CDR3 sequence (DNA): TGTGCCAGCAGCTTAGTTGGGGGCTCCGACAGGGCGGTCTACAATGAGCAGTTCTTC. Protein sequence: CASSLVGGSDRAVYNEQFF. Based on the CDR3 plus reference TRBV11-2 and TRBJ2-1, the full variable domain is EAGVAQSPRYKIIEKRQSVAFWCNPISGHATLYWYQQILGQGPKLLIQFQNNGVVDDSQLPKDRFSAERLKGVDSTLKIQPAKLEDSAVYLCASSLVGGSDRAVYNEQFFGPGTRLTVL.

The table lists this clonotype with a few counts. V gene TRBV20-1 combines with J gene TRBJ1-2; 7 bases align to TRBD1. CDR1 is DFQATT and CDR2 is SNEGSKA in the germline V gene (reference sequence). The CDR3 is 14 amino acids. The CDR3 coding sequence is TGCAGCTCCACGGGGGTGGCAGGGGGTAACGGCTACACCTTC. It is translated as CSSTGVAGGNGYTF.

The CDR3 sequence: CASSLDPRVSNQPQHF. The CDR3, as DNA: TGTGCCAGCAGCTTAGATCCTAGGGTGAGCAATCAGCCCCAGCATTTT. The chain links TRBV7-2 to TRBJ1-5, with unresolved D. This CDR3 has 16 amino acids. V was shortened by 1 base and J by 1 base, with 11 bases between the two germline ends. Germline-derived CDR1 and CDR2 are SGHTA and FQGNSA.

This clonotype came up a few times. The chain links TRBV12-3 or TRBV12-4 to TRBJ2-5; 8 nucleotides align to TRBD1. This CDR3 spans 18 amino acids. V lost 2 bases and J lost 1; bases outside the gene matches: 12. DNA of the CDR3: TGTGCCAGCAGTTTATGGGACAGGATTTTACCGCGCCAAGAGACCCAGTACTTC. The encoded protein is CASSLWDRILPRQETQYF.

This clonotype was seen only once. The chain links TRBV12-3 or TRBV12-4 to TRBJ2-7; D is perhaps TRBD2 (6 bases). Trimming removed 6 bases at V and 3 bases at J, with 15 bases between. The CDR3 loop spans 14 amino acids. CDR3 in amino acids: CASRYGLNYYEQYF. The CDR3 coding sequence is TGTGCCAGCAGATACGGACTAAACTACTACGAGCAGTACTTC.

The chain employs TRBV25-1 and TRBJ2-7, with D perhaps given as TRBD1 or TRBD2 (5 bases each). Trimming took off 2 bases at V and 2 bases at J, with 10 bases between the two ends. The CDR3 totals 14 residues. The germline CDR1 and CDR2 sequences are MGHDK and SYGVNS. The CDR3 DNA is TGTGCCAGCAGTGAAGTAAGGGACCCCTACGAGCAGTACTTC. Its protein is CASSEVRDPYEQYF.

At least ten counts were recorded for this clonotype. The CDR3 nucleotides are TGTGCCAGCGGGGGGGCTAGCGGACAAGAGACCCAGTACTTC. Translated: CASGGASGQETQYF. The chain couples TRBV6-1 to TRBJ2-5; TRBD2 might be the D (7 bases). CDR3 size: 14 residues. From germline, CDR1 is MNHNS and CDR2 SASEGT. V lost 8 bases and J 2 bases, leaving 15 bases between the germline ends.

The chain recombines TRBV5-1 with TRBJ1-1, with D possibly matching TRBD1 (6 bases). The CDR3 contains 15 residues. V was pared by 0 bases and J by 1 base, with 10 bases between. Germline V lookup: CDR1 SGHRS, CDR2 YFSETQ. The CDR3 DNA is TGCGCCAGCAGCTTGGAGGGACATAAGAACACTGAAGCTTTCTTT. As protein: CASSLEGHKNTEAFF.

The chain has TRBV5-6 and TRBJ1-5; 7 bases are shared with TRBD1. CDR3 length: 15 residues. Trimming at V came to 5 bases and at J to 3 bases, leaving 8 bases not matched to a gene. Germline V gene sequence: CDR1 SGHDT, CDR2 YYEEEE. The CDR3 sequence: CASSTNRGPNQPQHF. The CDR3 nucleotides are TGTGCCAGCAGTACGAACAGGGGCCCCAATCAGCCCCAGCATTTT.

The chain couples TRBV10-3 to TRBJ1-6; D may be TRBD1 (6 bases). Germline loops: CDR1 ENHRY, CDR2 SYGVKD. The CDR3 extends over 16 amino acids. The germline V and J ends were trimmed by 8 bases and 0 bases, with 14 bases remaining between them. CDR3 in amino acids: CAISTGPSSYNSPLHF. CDR3 sequence (DNA): TGTGCCATCTCGACAGGTCCCAGCTCCTATAATTCACCCCTCCACTTT.

This clonotype was observed a few times. This rearrangement joins TRBV5-1 to TRBJ2-3, with D possibly TRBD2 on 7 matching bases. The V end lost 0 bases, the J end lost 6 bases, and 17 bases lay between the germline ends. The CDR3 has 16 amino acids. The germline gives CDR1 SGHRS, CDR2 YFSETQ. The CDR3 spells CASSLGSVAGADTQYF. In nucleotides, the CDR3 is TGCGCCAGCAGCTTGGGGTCGGTGGCGGGGGCGGATACGCAGTATTTT.

The sample holds a few counts of this clonotype. The chain has TRBV4-1 and TRBJ2-1; 11 bases map to TRBD2. The germline V gene encodes CDR1 MGHRA and CDR2 YSYEKL. V lost 1 base to trimming and J lost 5 bases; unmatched junction nucleotides: 4. The CDR3 extends over 16 amino acids. As DNA, the CDR3 is TGCGCCAGCAGCCAAGTACTAGCGGGGGTCCACAATGAGCAGTTCTTC. Its translation: CASSQVLAGVHNEQFF.

The genes are TRBV7-8 and TRBJ1-1; tentative D call: TRBD1 (5 bases). Trimming pared 2 bases from V and 8 bases from J, leaving 15 bases between. Germline V lookup: CDR1 SGHVS, CDR2 FQNEAQ. The CDR3 has 14 residues. The CDR3 sequence is CASSLLNTGTEAFF. The CDR3 nucleotides read TGTGCCAGCAGCTTATTGAACACGGGGACCGAAGCTTTCTTT.

The rearrangement links TRBV20-1 to TRBJ2-7; tentatively, D is TRBD2 (7 bases). The germline V gene has CDR1 DFQATT and CDR2 SNEGSKA (reference sequence). The CDR3 covers 15 residues. V lost 0 bases, J lost 2 bases, and 14 bases lay in between. The CDR3 region is CSARDLGGATYEQYF. The CDR3, as DNA: TGCAGTGCTAGAGATCTGGGGGGGGCCACCTACGAGCAGTACTTC.

This clonotype was seen only a few times. This sequence joins TRBV20-1 and TRBJ2-1; D unresolved. The V gene lost 5 bases and the J gene lost 11 bases, with 13 bases spanning the gap. There are 11 residues in the CDR3. From germline, CDR1 is DFQATT and CDR2 SNEGSKA (reference sequence). The DNA for the CDR3 is TGCAGTGCTGTTGAAGACATGAAGCAGTTCTTC. The encoded protein is CSAVEDMKQFF.

This clonotype has just a few counts. The rearrangement links TRBV6-1 to TRBJ2-3; perhaps TRBD2 as D (6 bases). V shed 6 bases and J shed 6 bases, with 22 bases lying between them. Per germline, CDR1 MNHNS and CDR2 SASEGT. CDR3 length: 16 amino acids. CDR3 in DNA: TGTGCCAGCAGCCCGGAGGGCGGAGGGAGGCGGGATACGCAGTATTTT. Its translation is CASSPEGGGRRDTQYF.

A few counts support this clonotype. The chain recombines TRBV20-1 with TRBJ2-7; the match to TRBD2 covers 8 bases. V was clipped by 5 bases and J by 6 bases; unmatched bases: 12. The CDR3 loop spans 14 amino acids. Germline CDR1 reads DFQATT; CDR2 reads SNEGSKA (reference sequence). The CDR3 DNA follows: TGCAGTGCTCGATGGGAGGGACTAGGAGGCGAGCAGTACTTC. Translating it yields CSARWEGLGGEQYF.

V and J are TRBV12-3 or TRBV12-4 and TRBJ1-3; D is perhaps TRBD1 (5 bases). V was trimmed by 7 bases and J by 2 bases, leaving 21 bases between them. The CDR3 sequence is 17 residues long. The CDR3 protein is CASTPGGRSVAGNTIYF. The CDR3 DNA reads as TGTGCCAGCACCCCTGGGGGGAGAAGCGTCGCTGGAAACACCATATATTTT.

The chain is built from TRBV6-5 and TRBJ2-6; the D is unclear. The CDR3 has 12 residues. The V and J ends lost 8 bases and 2 bases respectively, with 4 bases between them. Germline loops: CDR1 MNHEY, CDR2 SVGAGI. CDR3 residues: CASSAGANVLTF. The DNA of the CDR3 is TGTGCCAGCTCAGCTGGGGCCAACGTCCTGACTTTC.